This is a list of T cell receptor beta chains from one sample in a study of cytomegalovirus exposure and HLA in healthy donors. Here immunoSEQ multiplex PCR was the method, and the copy in TCRdb shows in-frame clones only, minus some. The sample consists of 100,000 or so clones, 70% to 85% of them appearing once. Sequencing used PBMCs. The receptors here all came from a woman between 18 and 30 years old in good health and CMV-seronegative. The conserved cysteine and the conserved F or W are not part of the CDR3 here. The D gene is left open where the match is weak.

ASSITSGYTDTQY | TRBV11-3 | TRBD2 | TRBJ2-3
AGREIGRRDTQY | TRBV6-1 | - | TRBJ2-3
ASSLGREGGEQY | TRBV5-1 | TRBD2 | TRBJ2-7
ASTPGNYNSPLH | TRBV19 | - | TRBJ1-6
ASSGQGALGYT | TRBV10-2 | TRBD1 | TRBJ1-2
ASSPVVTKSTDTQY | TRBV5-5 | - | TRBJ2-3
AISALLAGAYNEQF | TRBV10-3 | TRBD2 | TRBJ2-1
ASSPGLSGNYEQY | TRBV18 | - | TRBJ2-7
ATSESGGATDTQY | TRBV15 | TRBD2 | TRBJ2-3
ASSLAGGPDTQY | TRBV5-1 | TRBD2 | TRBJ2-3
ANLGGEQY | TRBV28 | - | TRBJ2-7
SVERVGRRSSEQF | TRBV29-1 | - | TRBJ2-1
ASREGQGAIYGYT | TRBV6-4 | TRBD1 | TRBJ1-2
ASSLDRSVTNEKLF | TRBV7-2 | - | TRBJ1-4
ASSLVRTGELF | TRBV5-6 | - | TRBJ2-2
ASSFYFENTEAF | TRBV5-4 | - | TRBJ1-1
SVRTVDGYT | TRBV29-1 | - | TRBJ1-2
ASSLVRRPSGEQY | TRBV7-6 | - | TRBJ2-7